This entry lists 2 T cell receptor beta chains sequenced from one sample in a study of glioma-infiltrating T cells. The iRepertoire nested amplicon-rescue multiplex PCR amplified TCR alpha and beta CDR3s from RNA. TCRdb re-derived calls from the multiplex PCR reads in MiXCR, one entry per CDR3 protein. The sample carries 84,000 or so distinct CDR3 sequences, around 23% recorded once. Sequencing input: glioma tissue, nonneoplastic brain tissue, or PBMCs (not recorded which). The source is a human donor with low-grade glioma or glioblastoma, undergoing nonglioma brain surgery, or in good health (not recorded which).

This rearrangement joins TRBV7-2 to TRBJ2-3; TRBD2 might be the D (6 bases). From germline, CDR1 is SGHTA and CDR2 FQGNSA. The germline V and J ends were trimmed by 8 bases and 2 bases, with 11 bases remaining between them. The CDR3 has 13 residues. CDR3 loop: CASGLALTDTQYF. For the CDR3, the DNA is TGTGCCAGCGGGCTAGCGCTCACAGATACGCAGTATTTT. Full variable domain (rest looked up from reference TRBV7-2 and TRBJ2-3): GAGVSQSPSNKVTEKGKDVELRCDPISGHTALYWYRQSLGQGLEFLIYFQGNSAPDKSGLPSDRFSAERTGGSVSTLTIQRTQQEDSAVYLCASGLALTDTQYFGPGTRLTVL.

Remarks on this clonotype: A much larger clone lies a single base off, so this may be a read error. The J gene is TRBJ2-7, the V gene TRBV19; D might be TRBD1 or TRBD2, each matching 7 bases. CDR1 is LNHDA, CDR2 SQIVND, per germline (reference sequence). The CDR3 has 15 residues. Here the CDR3 reads CDSSRVQGTTYEQYF. The CDR3 region has the DNA TGTGACAGTAGTAGAGTACAGGGGACTACCTACGAGCAGTACTTC.